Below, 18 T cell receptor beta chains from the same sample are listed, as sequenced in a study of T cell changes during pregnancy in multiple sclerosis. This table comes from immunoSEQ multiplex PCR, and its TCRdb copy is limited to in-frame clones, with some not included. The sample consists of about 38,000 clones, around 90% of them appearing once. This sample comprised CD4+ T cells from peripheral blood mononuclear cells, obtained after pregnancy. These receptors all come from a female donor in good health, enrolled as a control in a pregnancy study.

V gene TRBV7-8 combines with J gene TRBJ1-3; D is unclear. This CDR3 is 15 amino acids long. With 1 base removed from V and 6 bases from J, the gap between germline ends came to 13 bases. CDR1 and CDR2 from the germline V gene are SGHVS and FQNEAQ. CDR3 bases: TGTGCCAGCAGCTTAGGTAGCCGCTCGGAAAACACCATATATTTT. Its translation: CASSLGSRSENTIYF.

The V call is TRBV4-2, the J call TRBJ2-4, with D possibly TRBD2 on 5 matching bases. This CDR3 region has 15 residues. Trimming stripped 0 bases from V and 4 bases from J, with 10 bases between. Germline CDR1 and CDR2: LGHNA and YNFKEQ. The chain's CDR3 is CASSQDVGNKNIQYF. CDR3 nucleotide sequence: TGTGCCAGCAGCCAAGATGTCGGGAATAAAAACATTCAGTACTTC.

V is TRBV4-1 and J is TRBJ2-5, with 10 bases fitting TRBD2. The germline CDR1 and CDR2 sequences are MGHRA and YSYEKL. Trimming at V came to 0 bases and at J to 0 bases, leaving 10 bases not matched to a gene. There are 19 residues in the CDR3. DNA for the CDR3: TGCGCCAGCAGCCAAGATGGGCCCAAACTAGCGGGATACCAAGAGACCCAGTACTTC. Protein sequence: CASSQDGPKLAGYQETQYF.

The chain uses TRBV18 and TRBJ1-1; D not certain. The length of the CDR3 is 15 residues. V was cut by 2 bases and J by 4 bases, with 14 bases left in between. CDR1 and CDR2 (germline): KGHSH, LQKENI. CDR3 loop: CASSPNTWPGTEAFF. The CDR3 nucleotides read TGTGCCAGCTCACCAAACACCTGGCCGGGCACTGAAGCTTTCTTT. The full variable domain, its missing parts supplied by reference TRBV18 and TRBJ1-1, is NAGVMQNPRHLVRRRGQEARLRCSPMKGHSHVYWYRQLPEEGLKFMVYLQKENIIDESGMPKERFSAEFPKEGPSILRIQQVVRGDSAAYFCASSPNTWPGTEAFFGQGTRLTVV.

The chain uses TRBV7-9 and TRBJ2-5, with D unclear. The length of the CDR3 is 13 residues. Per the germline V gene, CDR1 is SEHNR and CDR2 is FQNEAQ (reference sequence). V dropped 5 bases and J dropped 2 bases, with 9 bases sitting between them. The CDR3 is CASSRGTQETQYF. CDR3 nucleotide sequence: TGTGCCAGCAGCCGAGGAACACAAGAGACCCAGTACTTC.

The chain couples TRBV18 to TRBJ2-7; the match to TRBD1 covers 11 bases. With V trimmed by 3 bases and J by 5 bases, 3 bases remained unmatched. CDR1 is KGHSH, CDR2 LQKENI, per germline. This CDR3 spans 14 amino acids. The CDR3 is CASSPGQGAHEQYF. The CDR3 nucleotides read TGTGCCAGCTCACCCGGACAGGGGGCCCACGAGCAGTACTTC.

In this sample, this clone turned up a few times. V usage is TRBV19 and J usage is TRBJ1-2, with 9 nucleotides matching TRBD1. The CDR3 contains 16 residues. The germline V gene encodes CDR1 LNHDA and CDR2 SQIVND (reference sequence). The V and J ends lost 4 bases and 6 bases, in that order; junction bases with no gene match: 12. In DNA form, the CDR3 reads TGTGCCAGTAGTACCATCCGGCGGGACAGGGCCGATGGCTACACCTTC. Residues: CASSTIRRDRADGYTF.

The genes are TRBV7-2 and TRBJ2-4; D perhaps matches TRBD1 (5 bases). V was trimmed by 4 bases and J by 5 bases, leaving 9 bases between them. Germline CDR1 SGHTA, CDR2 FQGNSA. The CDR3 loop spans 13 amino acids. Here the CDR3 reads CASSWGRENIQYF. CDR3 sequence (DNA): TGTGCCAGCAGCTGGGGCCGGGAAAACATTCAGTACTTC.

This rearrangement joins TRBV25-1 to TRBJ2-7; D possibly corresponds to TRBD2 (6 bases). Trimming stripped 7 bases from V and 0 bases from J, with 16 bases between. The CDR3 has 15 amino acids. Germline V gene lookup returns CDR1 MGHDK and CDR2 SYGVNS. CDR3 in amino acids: CASTLSGVSSYEQYF. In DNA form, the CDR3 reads TGTGCCAGCACTCTGTCGGGAGTGAGCTCCTACGAGCAGTACTTC.

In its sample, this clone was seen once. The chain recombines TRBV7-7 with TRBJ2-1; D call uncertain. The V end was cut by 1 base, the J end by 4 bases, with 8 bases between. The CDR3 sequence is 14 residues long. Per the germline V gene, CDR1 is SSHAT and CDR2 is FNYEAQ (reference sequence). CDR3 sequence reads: CASSLGTVYNEQFF. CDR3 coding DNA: TGTGCCAGCAGCTTAGGTACAGTGTACAATGAGCAGTTCTTC.

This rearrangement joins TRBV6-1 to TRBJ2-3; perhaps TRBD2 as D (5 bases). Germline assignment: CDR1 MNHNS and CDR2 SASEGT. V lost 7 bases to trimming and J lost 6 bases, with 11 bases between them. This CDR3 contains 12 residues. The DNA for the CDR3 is TGTGCCAGCACGGGATTAGGGGATACGCAGTATTTT. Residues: CASTGLGDTQYF.

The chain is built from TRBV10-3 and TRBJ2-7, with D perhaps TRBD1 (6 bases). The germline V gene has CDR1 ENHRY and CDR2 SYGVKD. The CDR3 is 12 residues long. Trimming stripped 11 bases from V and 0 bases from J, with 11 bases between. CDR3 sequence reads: CAFSDSSYEQYF. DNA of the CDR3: TGTGCCTTCTCGGACAGCTCCTACGAGCAGTACTTC.

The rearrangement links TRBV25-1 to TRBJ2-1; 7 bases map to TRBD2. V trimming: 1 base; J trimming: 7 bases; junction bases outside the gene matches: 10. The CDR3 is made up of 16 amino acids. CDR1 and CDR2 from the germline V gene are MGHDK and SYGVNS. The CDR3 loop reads CASSEWGEGLGNEQFF. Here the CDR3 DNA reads TGTGCCAGCAGTGAATGGGGGGAGGGCCTGGGGAATGAGCAGTTCTTC.

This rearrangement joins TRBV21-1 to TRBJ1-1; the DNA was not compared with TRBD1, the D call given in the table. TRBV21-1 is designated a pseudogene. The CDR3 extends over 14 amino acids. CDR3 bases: TGTGCCAGCTTTGAGGACAGGGCCCCCACTGAAGCTTTCTTT. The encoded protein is CASFEDRAPTEAFF.

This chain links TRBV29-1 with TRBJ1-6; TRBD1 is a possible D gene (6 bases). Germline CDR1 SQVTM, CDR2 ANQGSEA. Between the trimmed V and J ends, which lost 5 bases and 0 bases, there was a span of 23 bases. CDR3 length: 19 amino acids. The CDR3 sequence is CSVLRQGFFRGSYNSPLHF. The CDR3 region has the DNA TGCAGCGTTCTACGGCAGGGGTTTTTCAGGGGCTCCTATAATTCACCCCTCCACTTT.

The CDR3 loop is CASSESGISTDTQYF. The CDR3 nucleotides are TGTGCCAGCAGTGAATCGGGAATTAGCACAGATACGCAGTATTTT. The chain couples TRBV2 to TRBJ2-3; a weak D match, TRBD2 (5 bases). Trimming shortened V by 2 bases and J by 0 bases, and 9 bases separated the two germline ends. This CDR3 is 15 amino acids long. Germline V gives CDR1 SNHLY, CDR2 FYNNEI.

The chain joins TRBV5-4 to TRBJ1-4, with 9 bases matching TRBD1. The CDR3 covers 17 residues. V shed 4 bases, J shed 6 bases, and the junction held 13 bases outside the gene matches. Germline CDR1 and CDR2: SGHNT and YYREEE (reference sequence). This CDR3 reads CASSSTGTGTSDEKLFF. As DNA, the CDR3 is TGTGCCAGCAGCAGTACCGGGACAGGGACCTCTGATGAAAAACTGTTTTTT.

In DNA, the CDR3 is TGTGCCAGCTCCCCAGGACCGGGACTAGCGGGAGGGCCTGAGCAGTTCTTC. It yields the protein CASSPGPGLAGGPEQFF. The chain uses TRBV18 and TRBJ2-1; TRBD2 matches 16 bases. CDR3 length equals 17 residues. Germline V CDR1 and CDR2: KGHSH, LQKENI. Trimming cost V 6 bases and J 9 bases; bases outside gene matches: 11.